Listed below are T cell receptor beta chains from one sample, sequenced in a study of cytomegalovirus exposure and HLA in healthy donors. Repertoires were generated with immunoSEQ multiplex PCR, while TCRdb's copy carries only in-frame clones and drops some. The sample records 200,000 to 250,000 clones, over 75% being singletons. The sequenced sample was PBMCs. These receptor sequences come from a human donor in good health. Both conserved end residues are part of each CDR3. The D gene is left open where the match is weak. The size field is filled for only some rows; it gives once, few, many or a size class.

v_gene,j_gene,abundance,d_gene,CDR3aa,CDR3nt
TRBV15,TRBJ2-1,-,TRBD2,CATSSGVRLAGGPYEQFF,TGTGCCACCAGCAGTGGGGTACGACTAGCGGGAGGGCCTTATGAGCAGTTCTTC
TRBV7-9,TRBJ1-5,-,TRBD1,CASSLAGQAGVSNQPQHF,TGTGCCAGCAGCCTAGCGGGACAGGCCGGGGTTAGCAATCAGCCCCAGCATTTT
TRBV12-5,TRBJ1-1,-,-,CASGPGQRGTEAFF,TGTGCTAGTGGGCCGGGTCAAAGGGGCACTGAAGCTTTCTTT
TRBV15,TRBJ1-1,-,-,CATSKNTEAFF,TGTGCCACCTCAAAGAACACTGAAGCTTTCTTT
TRBV5-6,TRBJ2-1,-,TRBD2,CASSLGTSVVNEQFF,TGTGCCAGCAGCTTGGGGACTAGCGTCGTGAATGAGCAGTTCTTC
TRBV5-4,TRBJ1-1,once,-,CASSRGNTEAFF,TGTGCCAGTAGTAGGGGGAACACTGAAGCTTTCTTT
TRBV28,TRBJ1-5,few,TRBD1,CASSGQGPTDYSNQPQHF,TGTGCCAGCTCTGGACAGGGCCCCACGGACTATAGCAATCAGCCCCAGCATTTT
TRBV19,TRBJ1-5,-,TRBD1,CASSIRAVQGGDQPQHF,TGTGCCAGTAGTATAAGGGCAGTTCAGGGGGGTGATCAGCCCCAGCATTTT
TRBV7-2,TRBJ2-7,-,-,CASSLRGTYEQYF,TGTGCCAGCAGCTTACGGGGTACCTACGAGCAGTACTTC
TRBV19,TRBJ2-2,-,-,CASSSGVSGELFF,TGTGCCAGTAGTTCAGGGGTGTCCGGGGAGCTGTTTTTT
TRBV7-9,TRBJ1-3,-,-,CASSLFQVQGRLPGNTIYF,TGTGCCAGCAGCTTATTTCAAGTGCAGGGGAGACTCCCTGGAAACACCATATATTTT
TRBV7-2,TRBJ2-3,-,TRBD2,CASSNRTSALATQYF,TGTGCCAGCAGCAACCGGACTAGCGCCCTTGCTACGCAGTATTTT
TRBV28,TRBJ2-5,-,-,CASSSGPGGTQYF,TGTGCCAGCAGTTCGGGTCCTGGCGGGACCCAGTACTTC
TRBV4-2,TRBJ2-3,-,-,CASSLDGDTQYF,TGTGCCAGCAGCCTAGACGGGGATACGCAGTATTTT
TRBV5-1,TRBJ1-1,-,-,CASSRLQRNTEAFF,TGCGCCAGCAGCAGGTTACAGAGAAACACTGAAGCTTTCTTT
TRBV28,TRBJ1-5,-,TRBD1,CASRQGAQNQPQHF,TGTGCCAGCCGGCAGGGGGCACAGAATCAGCCCCAGCATTTT
TRBV5-1,TRBJ2-5,-,TRBD1,CASSPQGGETQYF,TGCGCCAGCAGCCCACAGGGGGGAGAGACCCAGTACTTC
TRBV6-5,TRBJ2-2,-,TRBD2,CASSTGGYTGELFF,TGTGCCAGCAGTACGGGGGGGTACACCGGGGAGCTGTTTTTT
TRBV5-1,TRBJ2-7,-,-,CASSPGLFYEQYF,TGCGCCAGCAGCCCGGGACTTTTCTACGAGCAGTACTTC
TRBV9,TRBJ2-1,-,TRBD1,CASSGRGHEQFF,TGTGCCAGCAGCGGAAGGGGGCATGAGCAGTTCTTC
TRBV29-1,TRBJ1-3,-,TRBD1,CSAQDRGSSGNTIYF,TGCAGCGCCCAGGACAGGGGTTCCTCTGGAAACACCATATATTTT
TRBV2,TRBJ2-7,-,-,CASSEAGHRYYEQYF,TGTGCCAGCAGTGAAGCTGGACATCGATACTACGAGCAGTACTTC
TRBV28,TRBJ2-7,-,TRBD2,CASSYGLAGETLGYEQYF,TGTGCCAGCAGTTATGGTCTAGCGGGTGAGACCCTTGGTTACGAGCAGTACTTC
TRBV7-3,TRBJ2-1,-,TRBD2,CASSLRPQNSGAPNEQFF,TGTGCCAGCAGCCTTCGTCCCCAAAATAGCGGGGCCCCCAATGAGCAGTTCTTC
TRBV28,TRBJ1-5,-,TRBD1,CASTKTLGQEYSNQPQHF,TGTGCCAGCACAAAGACCCTAGGACAGGAGTATAGCAATCAGCCCCAGCATTTT
TRBV10-1,TRBJ2-1,-,TRBD1,CASSDFGTGFNEQFF,TGCGCCAGCAGTGATTTCGGGACAGGGTTCAATGAGCAGTTCTTC
TRBV10-1,TRBJ2-7,-,-,CASSFHGAGSDEQYF,TGCGCCAGCAGTTTTCACGGCGCGGGTTCGGACGAGCAGTACTTC
TRBV28,TRBJ2-5,-,-,CASSLDTPKTQYF,TGTGCCAGCAGTTTAGATACTCCAAAGACCCAGTACTTC
TRBV5-4,TRBJ2-1,-,-,CASSRTDVWGEQFF,TGTGCCAGCAGCCGGACAGACGTTTGGGGTGAGCAGTTCTTC
TRBV15,TRBJ2-7,-,-,CATGQFYEQYF,TGTGCCACGGGACAATTCTACGAGCAGTACTTC